One and the same sample provided the 22 T cell receptor beta chains below, sequenced in a study of blood T cell repertoires in COVID-19. The protocol was immunoSEQ multiplex PCR, while the TCRdb copy is restricted to in-frame clones and leaves out a portion. The sample consists of about 200,000 clones, 65% to 85% of them appearing once. The material sequenced was PBMCs or T cells enriched from blood (not recorded which). Receptor source: a woman in her thirties or forties with acute COVID-19.

The V and J genes are TRBV3-1 (or the pseudogene TRBV3-2) and TRBJ1-4; TRBD1 aligns across 8 bases. CDR3 length equals 14 residues. Trimming at V came to 3 bases and at J to 8 bases, leaving 5 bases not matched to a gene. Germline assignment: CDR1 LGHDT and CDR2 YNNKEL (reference sequence). The CDR3 sequence is CASSQDRVSEKLFF. As DNA, the CDR3 is TGTGCCAGCAGCCAGGACAGGGTTTCGGAAAAACTGTTTTTT.

This chain joins TRBV19 and TRBJ1-4; D not resolved. The ends were cut back, 10 bases at V and 1 base at J, with 16 bases in the middle. CDR3 length: 15 amino acids. CDR1 and CDR2 from the germline V gene are LNHDA and SQIVND (reference sequence). CDR3 sequence (DNA): TGTGCCACTTCAAGCTCTGGGAGAACTAATGAAAAACTGTTTTTT. Translation gives CATSSSGRTNEKLFF.

The V gene is TRBV10-3, the J gene TRBJ1-3, with a possible D match to TRBD1 (5 bases). Germline V CDR1 and CDR2: ENHRY, SYGVKD. Trimming left V 7 bases short and J 0 bases short, with 16 bases between. The CDR3 has 16 residues. For the CDR3, the DNA is TGTGCCATCACCCCGACAGCAATGAGCTCTGGAAACACCATATATTTT. Amino acid sequence: CAITPTAMSSGNTIYF.

The V call is TRBV7-2, the J call TRBJ2-2, with D perhaps TRBD2 (6 bases). This CDR3 comprises 14 residues. V gave up 1 base and J gave up 7 bases, with 10 bases separating them. The germline CDR1 and CDR2 sequences are SGHTA and FQGNSA. The CDR3 coding sequence is TGTGCCAGCAGCTTAGGGAGGGTTGGCGGGGAGCTGTTTTTT. This gives the protein CASSLGRVGGELFF. The full variable domain, its missing parts supplied by reference TRBV7-2 and TRBJ2-2, is GAGVSQSPSNKVTEKGKDVELRCDPISGHTALYWYRQSLGQGLEFLIYFQGNSAPDKSGLPSDRFSAERTGGSVSTLTIQRTQQEDSAVYLCASSLGRVGGELFFGEGSRLTVL.

This clone was detected only once. The CDR3 reads CASSWGSSYEQYF. CDR3 in DNA: TGTGCCAGCAGTTGGGGCAGCTCCTACGAGCAGTACTTC. The chain employs TRBV6-2 or TRBV6-3 and TRBJ2-7; the D gene is possibly TRBD1 (5 bases). This CDR3 spans 13 amino acids. V lost 4 bases and J 0 bases, leaving 7 bases between the germline ends. Germline CDR1 and CDR2: MNHEY and SVGEGT.

V and J are TRBV28 and TRBJ1-5; 10 nucleotides align to TRBD1. Germline values: CDR1 MDHEN, CDR2 SYDVKM. The CDR3 consists of 15 residues. Unmatched junction bases numbered 7, after V lost 5 bases and J lost 6 bases. The DNA for the CDR3 is TGTGCCAGCAGTGCCCGACAGGGGGCTGGTCAGCCCCAGCATTTT. Translated: CASSARQGAGQPQHF.

In this sample, this clone turned up a few times. The rearrangement uses TRBV7-3 and TRBJ2-1; 11 bases map to TRBD2. This CDR3 comprises 16 residues. CDR1 and CDR2 from the germline V gene are SGHTA and FQGTGA. J gave up 5 bases and V 2 bases, and 5 bases lay outside the gene matches. CDR3 region: CASSLVGGLADNEQFF. The DNA for the CDR3 is TGTGCCAGCAGCTTAGTGGGGGGACTAGCGGACAATGAGCAGTTCTTC.

V gene TRBV11-3 combines with J gene TRBJ2-7, with D possibly TRBD1 on 5 matching bases. CDR3 length equals 15 residues. Germline CDR1 is SGHNT and CDR2 is YENEEA. The V gene lost 4 bases and the J gene lost 3 bases, with 16 bases spanning the gap. CDR3 sequence: CASSSGAGRGYEQYF. The CDR3 DNA reads as TGTGCCAGCAGCTCAGGCGCCGGTAGGGGCTACGAGCAGTACTTC.

This chain connects TRBV5-5 to TRBJ1-5; D gene uncertain. V was pared by 3 bases and J by 3 bases, with 10 bases between. The germline V gene encodes CDR1 SGHKS and CDR2 YYEKEE (reference sequence). This CDR3 has 14 amino acids. The CDR3 DNA reads as TGTGCCAGCAGCTCACGGGGATCCAATCAGCCCCAGCATTTT. It is translated as CASSSRGSNQPQHF. Based on the CDR3 plus reference TRBV5-5 and TRBJ1-5, the full variable domain is DAGVTQSPTHLIKTRGQQVTLRCSPISGHKSVSWYQQVLGQGPQFIFQYYEKEERGRGNFPDRFSARQFPNYSSELNVNALLLGDSALYLCASSSRGSNQPQHFGDGTRLSIL.

The rearrangement links TRBV12-3 or TRBV12-4 to TRBJ1-6, with TRBD1 matching over 7 bases. This CDR3 has 13 residues. Losses at the gene ends were 7 bases for V and 14 bases for J; bases not matched to a gene: 11. DNA of the CDR3: TGTGCCAGCAACCGGGACAGCCTTTCGGCCCTCCACTTT. This encodes CASNRDSLSALHF.

The chain joins TRBV7-8 to TRBJ1-1; a possible D gene is TRBD1 (5 bases). Between the trimmed V and J ends, which lost 5 bases and 1 base, there was a span of 14 bases. The length of the CDR3 is 15 residues. CDR1 is SGHVS, CDR2 FQNEAQ, per germline. DNA of the CDR3: TGTGCCAGCAGCCCCCCTGGGGCGACGAACACTGAAGCTTTCTTT. Residues: CASSPPGATNTEAFF. The full variable domain, rest sourced from reference TRBV7-8 and TRBJ1-1, is GAGVSQSPRYKVAKRGQDVALRCDPISGHVSLFWYQQALGQGPEFLTYFQNEAQLDKSGLPSDRFFAERPEGSVSTLKIQRTQQEDSAVYLCASSPPGATNTEAFFGQGTRLTVV.

The chain has TRBV24-1 and TRBJ2-1, with 12 bases that match TRBD2. V was clipped by 5 bases and J by 0 bases; unmatched bases: 13. This CDR3 is built from 20 residues. The germline V gene encodes CDR1 KGHDR and CDR2 SFDVKD. Here the CDR3 reads CATSGWETSGGADSYNEQFF. The CDR3 nucleotides read TGTGCCACCAGTGGCTGGGAGACTAGCGGGGGTGCCGACTCCTACAATGAGCAGTTCTTC.

Only a few counts were recorded for this clone. The genes are TRBV5-1 and TRBJ2-7, with 9 nucleotides matching TRBD1. CDR3 length equals 15 residues. Germline trimming cut 4 bases from V and 2 bases from J; bases unmatched to any gene: 7. The germline V gene has CDR1 SGHRS and CDR2 YFSETQ. CDR3 in DNA: TGCGCCAGCAGCCCGACAGGGGGGTTCCCCTACGAGCAGTACTTC. Its translation is CASSPTGGFPYEQYF.

J is TRBJ1-1 and V is TRBV6-2 or TRBV6-3; 7 bases map to TRBD1. The V gene's germline CDR1 is MNHEY and CDR2 SVGEGT. After removal of 6 bases from V and 2 bases from J, the junction contained 6 bases not matched to a gene. The CDR3 covers 14 residues. The DNA for the CDR3 is TGTGCCAGCAGACCTCGACAGGGAAACACTGAAGCTTTCTTT. It yields the protein CASRPRQGNTEAFF.

This clone was recorded a few times. The V gene is TRBV9, the J gene TRBJ1-6; D might be TRBD1 (5 bases). The V and J ends lost 0 bases and 8 bases respectively, with 12 bases between them. The length of the CDR3 is 15 residues. Per the germline V gene, CDR1 is SGDLS and CDR2 is YYNGEE. This CDR3 reads CASSVGGGEDSPLHF. CDR3 DNA sequence: TGTGCCAGCAGCGTAGGAGGAGGGGAGGATTCACCCCTCCACTTT.

This chain uses TRBV11-3 with TRBJ2-5, with D uncertain. This CDR3 spans 15 amino acids. CDR1 SGHNT and CDR2 YENEEA come from the germline V gene. With 5 bases removed from V and 5 bases from J, the gap between germline ends came to 18 bases. The CDR3 DNA follows: TGTGCCAGCAGCCCTAGGTTCGGCAATCGGGAGACCCAGTACTTC. Translation: CASSPRFGNRETQYF.

The chain recombines TRBV18 with TRBJ1-1; a weak D match, TRBD1 (6 bases). Germline V gives CDR1 KGHSH, CDR2 LQKENI. V lost 2 bases and J lost 5, with 9 bases in between. The CDR3 covers 13 residues. CDR3 in DNA: TGTGCCAGCTCACCAAAGGGGGGGACTGAAGCTTTCTTT. It specifies CASSPKGGTEAFF.

V usage is TRBV10-1 and J usage is TRBJ2-3, with 13 bases matching TRBD2. The CDR3 extends over 16 amino acids. With V trimmed by 6 bases and J by 4 bases, 7 bases remained unmatched. Germline lookup yields CDR1 WNHNN and CDR2 SYGVQD (reference sequence). CDR3 DNA sequence: TGCGCCAGCAGGGATCTACTAGCGGGAGGGGCAGATACGCAGTATTTT. The encoded protein is CASRDLLAGGADTQYF.

This sequence joins TRBV7-8 and TRBJ1-3; TRBD1 is a possible D gene (6 bases). The CDR3 runs to 16 residues. V lost 1 base to trimming and J lost 3 bases, with 13 bases between them. The germline CDR1 and CDR2 sequences are SGHVS and FQNEAQ. The CDR3 sequence is CASSLDQGRFGNTIYF. The CDR3 nucleotides read TGTGCCAGCAGCTTAGATCAGGGGAGATTTGGAAACACCATATATTTT.

The rearrangement joins TRBV7-9 to TRBJ1-2, with D maybe TRBD1 (5 bases). Looked up from germline, CDR1 is SEHNR and CDR2 is FQNEAQ (reference sequence). Trimming left V 7 bases short and J 0 bases short, with 12 bases between. The CDR3 runs 14 residues. The CDR3 region is CASTLGGTNYGYTF. DNA for the CDR3: TGTGCCAGCACCCTCGGGGGGACTAACTATGGCTACACCTTC.

V usage is TRBV6-2 or TRBV6-3 and J usage is TRBJ2-1; 12 positions match TRBD2. V lost 5 bases and J lost 4; bases outside the gene matches: 3. In germline, CDR1 is MNHEY, CDR2 SVGEGT. The CDR3 length is 15 residues. The CDR3 DNA sequence: TGTGCCAGCAGTCCCGGGACTAGCGGGTACAATGAGCAGTTCTTC. Its protein product is CASSPGTSGYNEQFF.

The rearrangement links TRBV2 to TRBJ1-5; D ambiguous. The CDR3 contains 14 residues. Per germline, CDR1 SNHLY and CDR2 FYNNEI. Between the trimmed V and J ends, which lost 2 bases and 3 bases, there was a span of 8 bases. The CDR3 DNA reads TGTGCCAGCAGTGAAATGAGGGCCAATCAGCCCCAGCATTTT. Residues: CASSEMRANQPQHF.